Listed below are T cell receptor beta chains from one sample, sequenced in a study of OX40 agonist ivuxolimab in advanced cancers. Repertoires were generated with immunoSEQ multiplex PCR, while TCRdb's copy carries only in-frame clones and drops some. Among about 34,000 clones, roughly four fifths were seen once, and the ten largest hold 2.6%. Sequenced material: CD4+ or CD8+ T cells sorted from blood, taken in a trial of the OX40 agonist ivuxolimab. All receptors derive from an adult with an advanced solid tumor such as melanoma, head and neck, liver or kidney cancer. Both conserved end residues are part of each CDR3. D genes are given only for firm matches. For some rows the clone size is stated as once, few or many, or as a class when expanded; others skip it.

D,length,V,J,size,CDR3,DNA
TRBD2,17,TRBV12-5,TRBJ2-5,.,CASGSQPGLGLQETQYF,TGTGCTAGTGGTTCACAGCCGGGACTAGGTCTTCAAGAGACCCAGTACTTC
.,14,TRBV6-6,TRBJ2-3,.,CATLAEGNTDTQYF,TGTGCCACCTTAGCGGAGGGAAACACAGATACGCAGTATTTT
.,15,TRBV11-2,TRBJ2-5,.,CASSPRTLNLETQYF,TGTGCCAGCAGCCCAAGGACCCTAAACCTGGAGACCCAGTACTTC
TRBD1,14,TRBV18,TRBJ1-2,once,CASSGATGVYGYTF,TGTGCCAGCTCGGGAGCTACAGGGGTCTATGGCTACACCTTC
.,13,TRBV12-5,TRBJ1-1,few,CASGLDLNTEAFF,TGTGCTAGTGGTTTGGACCTGAACACTGAAGCTTTCTTT
TRBD1,16,TRBV18,TRBJ1-5,.,CASSGTGTGVGQPQHF,TGTGCCAGCTCAGGCACCGGGACAGGGGTGGGTCAGCCCCAGCATTTT
.,19,TRBV7-9,TRBJ2-6,few,CASSHLRGGWGSGANVLTF,TGTGCCAGCAGCCACCTCAGGGGGGGATGGGGCTCTGGGGCCAACGTCCTGACTTTC
.,11,TRBV30,TRBJ2-7,.,CAWSVRYEQYF,TGTGCCTGGAGTGTACGGTACGAGCAGTACTTC
.,13,TRBV7-2,TRBJ1-3,.,CASSPNTGNTIYF,TGTGCCAGCAGCCCTAATACAGGAAACACCATATATTTT
.,14,TRBV28,TRBJ1-1,once,CASISGQKSSGAFF,TGTGCCAGCATCTCTGGACAGAAATCTTCTGGAGCTTTCTTT
.,15,TRBV15,TRBJ2-7,.,CATQQDRATEYEQYF,TGTGCCACCCAACAGGACAGAGCAACTGAATACGAGCAGTACTTC
.,12,TRBV30,TRBJ1-2,.,CAWTRARYGYTF,TGTGCCTGGACTCGGGCTCGTTATGGCTACACCTTC
.,12,TRBV29-1,TRBJ2-2,.,CSVDLTAGELFF,TGCAGCGTTGACTTGACAGCCGGGGAGCTGTTTTTT
TRBD1,13,TRBV5-1,TRBJ2-7,.,CASSILQGYEQYF,TGCGCCAGCAGCATCCTACAGGGGTACGAGCAGTACTTC
.,13,TRBV5-5,TRBJ1-1,.,CASSLPVDREAFF,TGTGCCAGCAGCCTACCTGTCGACAGGGAAGCTTTCTTT
TRBD1,13,TRBV5-1,TRBJ2-7,.,CASSLGQGELQYF,TGCGCCAGCAGCTTGGGACAGGGCGAACTGCAGTACTTC
.,17,TRBV7-9,TRBJ2-1,.,CASSPPPRLSSYNEQFF,TGTGCCAGCAGCCCCCCCCCGCGTCTGAGCTCCTACAATGAGCAGTTCTTC
.,11,TRBV5-4,TRBJ2-1,.,CASSSNNEQFF,TGTGCCAGCAGCTCGAACAATGAGCAGTTCTTC
TRBD2,15,TRBV7-8,TRBJ2-3,medium-sized,CASSLVGLAPDTQYF,TGTGCCAGCAGCTTAGTAGGACTAGCCCCAGATACGCAGTATTTT
.,16,TRBV5-5,TRBJ1-2,.,CASSLSHPPGSYGYTF,TGTGCCAGCAGCTTAAGTCACCCTCCCGGGAGCTATGGCTACACCTTC
TRBD1,16,TRBV18,TRBJ1-4,.,CASSHNTGTGGEKLFF,TGTGCCAGCTCCCACAATACCGGGACAGGGGGTGAAAAACTGTTTTTT
TRBD1,14,TRBV2,TRBJ1-2,.,CASSTGGTNYGYTF,TGTGCCAGCAGCACAGGGGGAACTAACTATGGCTACACCTTC
.,15,TRBV2,TRBJ2-7,once,CASSEAQMIPYEQYF,TGTGCCAGCAGTGAAGCCCAGATGATCCCCTACGAGCAGTACTTC
.,16,TRBV15,TRBJ1-4,.,CATSSRREGSQRKLFF,TGTGCCACCAGCAGCCGGAGGGAGGGTTCACAGCGAAAACTGTTTTTT
TRBD1,16,TRBV7-9,TRBJ2-7,once,CASSLGQGTRVNEQYF,TGTGCCAGCAGCTTAGGACAGGGGACAAGGGTTAACGAGCAGTACTTC
.,12,TRBV27,TRBJ1-5,.,CASRQGSQPQHF,TGTGCCAGCAGACAGGGAAGTCAGCCCCAGCATTTT
.,13,TRBV11-2,TRBJ1-1,.,CASSSDMSSEAFF,TGTGCCAGCAGCTCTGACATGAGTAGTGAAGCTTTCTTT
TRBD1,15,TRBV7-2,TRBJ1-2,.,CASSHGAGGVYGYTF,TGTGCCAGCAGCCACGGTGCAGGGGGCGTCTATGGCTACACCTTC
TRBD2,13,TRBV6-6,TRBJ2-1,.,CASSWAGADEQFF,TGTGCCAGCAGTTGGGCGGGAGCGGATGAGCAGTTCTTC
.,20,TRBV7-2,TRBJ2-2,.,CASSLALWQRGKTNTGELFF,TGTGCCAGCAGCCTAGCTCTATGGCAGCGTGGTAAAACGAACACCGGGGAGCTGTTTTTT
.,13,TRBV6-5,TRBJ2-7,.,CASSQQLSYEQYF,TGTGCCAGCAGTCAACAGCTCTCCTACGAGCAGTACTTC
.,14,TRBV28,TRBJ2-5,.,CASKSPTGIETQYF,TGTGCCAGCAAATCACCCACAGGGATAGAGACCCAGTACTTC
.,15,TRBV19,TRBJ1-1,.,CASSIPGSRNTEAFF,TGTGCCAGTAGTATACCGGGGTCCCGGAACACTGAAGCTTTCTTT
TRBD1,16,TRBV7-9,TRBJ2-7,few,CASSMLFGTGENEQYF,TGTGCCAGCAGCATGCTTTTCGGGACAGGGGAGAACGAGCAGTACTTC
.,14,TRBV7-2,TRBJ1-2,.,CASSLEGGGSGYTF,TGTGCCAGCAGCTTAGAGGGGGGAGGAAGTGGCTACACCTTC
TRBD1,18,TRBV2,TRBJ2-3,.,CASILRGQGRWYTDTQYF,TGTGCCAGCATTCTCAGGGGACAGGGCAGATGGTACACAGATACGCAGTATTTT
TRBD1,14,TRBV6-4,TRBJ1-2,.,CASSADRGLSGYTF,TGTGCCAGCAGTGCGGACAGGGGGCTTAGTGGCTACACCTTC
TRBD2,13,TRBV27,TRBJ2-1,few,CASRTSAYNEQFF,TGTGCCAGCAGGACTAGCGCCTACAATGAGCAGTTCTTC
TRBD1,14,TRBV2,TRBJ1-5,.,CASTSGTGMQPQHF,TGTGCCAGCACCTCCGGGACAGGGATGCAGCCCCAGCATTTT
.,15,TRBV9,TRBJ1-3,.,CASSPPEDFGNTIYF,TGTGCCAGCAGCCCCCCGGAAGACTTCGGAAACACCATATATTTT
TRBD1,14,TRBV7-9,TRBJ1-5,.,CASSSEQGTQPQHF,TGTGCCAGCAGCTCGGAACAGGGGACTCAGCCCCAGCATTTT
.,16,TRBV11-2,TRBJ1-1,.,CASSLVGGPGDTEAFF,TGTGCCAGCAGCTTAGTAGGTGGACCGGGGGACACTGAAGCTTTCTTT
.,14,TRBV19,TRBJ1-3,.,CASSMIDKGNTIYF,TGTGCCAGTAGTATGATCGATAAAGGAAACACCATATATTTT
TRBD1,15,TRBV7-2,TRBJ1-2,.,CASSPRTGGIYGYTF,TGTGCCAGCAGCCCCAGGACAGGGGGCATCTATGGCTACACCTTC
.,16,TRBV4-3,TRBJ2-3,few,CASSQAEGMGADTQYF,TGCGCCAGCAGCCAGGCGGAGGGGATGGGGGCAGATACGCAGTATTTT
.,11,TRBV30,TRBJ1-2,once,CAWSVGTGYTF,TGTGCCTGGAGTGTAGGTACTGGCTACACCTTC
.,13,TRBV7-8,TRBJ1-6,few,CASSLGVPSPLHF,TGTGCCAGCAGCTTAGGAGTTCCTTCACCCCTCCACTTT
.,13,TRBV7-2,TRBJ2-1,.,CASSTGIQNEQFF,TGTGCCAGCAGCACCGGGATTCAAAATGAGCAGTTCTTC
.,12,TRBV10-3,TRBJ1-2,.,CAITGSSYGYTF,TGTGCCATCACGGGGTCATCCTATGGCTACACCTTC
.,13,TRBV18,TRBJ1-5,.,CASSRGGGQPQHF,TGTGCCAGCTCACGGGGGGGCGGTCAGCCCCAGCATTTT
.,13,TRBV7-9,TRBJ2-7,.,CASSLTVGREQYF,TGTGCCAGCAGCTTAACGGTGGGGCGCGAGCAGTACTTC
TRBD1,13,TRBV6-1,TRBJ1-3,.,CASRMTGSNTIYF,TGTGCCAGCAGGATGACAGGGAGCAACACCATATATTTT
.,16,TRBV19,TRBJ2-7,few,CASSRTGTRPSYEQYF,TGTGCCAGTAGTAGGACCGGGACGAGACCCTCCTACGAGCAGTACTTC
.,16,TRBV19,TRBJ2-5,.,CASSDVFLRSRETQYF,TGTGCCAGTAGTGACGTGTTTCTCCGTTCTCGAGAGACCCAGTACTTC
.,15,TRBV7-8,TRBJ2-1,once,CASSLYVEHYNEQFF,TGTGCCAGCAGCTTATATGTGGAGCACTACAATGAGCAGTTCTTC
.,12,TRBV5-6,TRBJ1-2,.,CASSLVQGGVTF,TGTGCCAGCAGCTTGGTCCAGGGAGGAGTCACCTTC
.,15,TRBV5-1,TRBJ1-1,.,CASSLGGYSNTEAFF,TGCGCCAGCAGCTTAGGCGGCTACTCGAACACTGAAGCTTTCTTT
.,13,TRBV7-2,TRBJ1-1,few,CASSLVGKTEAFF,TGTGCCAGCAGCTTAGTCGGGAAGACTGAAGCTTTCTTT
.,15,TRBV28,TRBJ1-3,.,CASSSSPGTGNTIYF,TGTGCCAGCAGCTCTAGTCCCGGGACGGGAAACACCATATATTTT